Given below is one TCR beta chain in context. Trimming took 7 bases from V and 1 from J; bases not matched to a gene: 13. This CDR3 is built from 18 residues. CDR1 MNHEY and CDR2 SMNVEV come from the germline V gene (reference sequence). This record belongs to a study of blood T cell repertoires in COVID-19. Study as a whole: T cells, B-cell-depleted T cells, or PBMCs provided the cDNA or gDNA that served as material.

Participants spanned ages roughly 18 to 90 years and resided in 24 US areas. Participants' reported clinical history set cohort assignment. In the authors' methods: Reference gene primers were amplified, and this amplification served to estimate nucleated cell counts. Produced via immunoSEQ multiplex PCR; TCRdb's table is partial and in-frame only. V, J and clone size are those of that table, while D and trimming were read from the DNA. The sample records 490,000 or so clones, more than 75% being singletons. The origin of this receptor is a woman in her thirties or forties who had recovered from COVID-19. Sequencing used PBMCs or T cells enriched from blood (not recorded which). J is TRBJ2-7 and V is TRBV27, with TRBD2 identical over 13 bases. CDR3 amino acids: CASKSGTSGTSVSYEQYF. In nucleotides, the CDR3 is TGTGCCAGCAAATCCGGGACTAGCGGGACTTCGGTGTCCTACGAGCAGTACTTC.